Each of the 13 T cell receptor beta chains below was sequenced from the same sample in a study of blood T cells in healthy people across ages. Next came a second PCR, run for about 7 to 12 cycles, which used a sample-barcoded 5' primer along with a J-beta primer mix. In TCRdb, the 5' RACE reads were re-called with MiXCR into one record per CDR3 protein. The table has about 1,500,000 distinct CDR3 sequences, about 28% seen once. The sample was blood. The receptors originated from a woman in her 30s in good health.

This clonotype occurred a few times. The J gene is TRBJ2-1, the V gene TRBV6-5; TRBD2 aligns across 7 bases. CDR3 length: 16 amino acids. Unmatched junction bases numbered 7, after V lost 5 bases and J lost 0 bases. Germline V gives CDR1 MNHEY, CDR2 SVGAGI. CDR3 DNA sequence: TGTGCCAGCAGTAGTCGTACTAGCGCCTCCTACAATGAGCAGTTCTTC. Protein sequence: CASSSRTSASYNEQFF.

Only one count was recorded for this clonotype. DNA of the CDR3: TGTGCCAGCAGCCAAGAACGGGGGGAAGACAATGAGCAGTTCTTC. Translation: CASSQERGEDNEQFF. The V and J genes are TRBV3-1 and TRBJ2-1, with 7 bases aligning to TRBD2. This CDR3 contains 15 residues. V was clipped by 0 bases and J by 5 bases; unmatched bases: 4. In germline, CDR1 is LGHDT, CDR2 YNNKEL (reference sequence).

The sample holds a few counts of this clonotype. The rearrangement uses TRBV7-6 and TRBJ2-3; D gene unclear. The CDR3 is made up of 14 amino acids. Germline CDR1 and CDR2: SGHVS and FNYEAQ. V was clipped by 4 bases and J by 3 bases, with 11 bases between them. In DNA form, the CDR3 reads TGTGCCAGCAGCTCCTCGACTTGGACAGATACGCAGTATTTT. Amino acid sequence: CASSSSTWTDTQYF.

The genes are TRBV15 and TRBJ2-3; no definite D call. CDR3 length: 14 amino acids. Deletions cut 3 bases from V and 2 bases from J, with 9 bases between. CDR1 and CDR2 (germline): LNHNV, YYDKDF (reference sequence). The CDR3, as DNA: TGTGCCACCAGCAGGGTTAGGGTCACAGATACGCAGTATTTT. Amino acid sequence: CATSRVRVTDTQYF.

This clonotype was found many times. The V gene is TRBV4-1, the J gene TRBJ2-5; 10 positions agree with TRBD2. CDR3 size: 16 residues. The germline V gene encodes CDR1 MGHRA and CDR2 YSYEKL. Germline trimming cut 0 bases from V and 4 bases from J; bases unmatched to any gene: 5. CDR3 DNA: TGCGCCAGCAGCCAAGATTTTAGCGGGGGGCGAGAGACCCAGTACTTC. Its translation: CASSQDFSGGRETQYF.

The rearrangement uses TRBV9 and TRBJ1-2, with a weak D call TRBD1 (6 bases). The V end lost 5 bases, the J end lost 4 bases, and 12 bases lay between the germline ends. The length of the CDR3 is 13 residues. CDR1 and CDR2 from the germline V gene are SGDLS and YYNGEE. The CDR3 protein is CASSHADSYGYTF. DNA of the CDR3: TGTGCCAGCAGTCACGCGGACAGCTATGGCTACACCTTC.

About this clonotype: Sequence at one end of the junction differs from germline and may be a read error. The CDR3 nucleotides are TGTGTCAGCAGCTTAATGGCTGGGGGAGGGCAGCCCCAGCATTTT. It translates to CVSSLMAGGGQPQHF. The chain couples TRBV7-2 to TRBJ1-5, with a tentative D call TRBD1 (5 bases). The V gene's germline CDR1 is SGHTA and CDR2 FQGNSA. This CDR3 region has 15 residues.

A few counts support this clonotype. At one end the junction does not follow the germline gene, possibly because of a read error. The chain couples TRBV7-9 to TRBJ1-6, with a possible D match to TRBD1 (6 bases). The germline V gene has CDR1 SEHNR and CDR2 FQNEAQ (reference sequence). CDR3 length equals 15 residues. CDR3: CASCLAQGYGSPLHF. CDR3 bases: TGTGCCAGCTGCTTAGCGCAGGGGTATGGGTCACCCCTCCACTTT.

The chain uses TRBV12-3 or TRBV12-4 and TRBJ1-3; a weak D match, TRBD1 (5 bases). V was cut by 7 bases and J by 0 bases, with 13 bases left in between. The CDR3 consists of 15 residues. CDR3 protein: CASIDPGSSGNTIYF. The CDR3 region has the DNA TGTGCCAGCATCGACCCAGGGAGCTCTGGAAACACCATATATTTT.

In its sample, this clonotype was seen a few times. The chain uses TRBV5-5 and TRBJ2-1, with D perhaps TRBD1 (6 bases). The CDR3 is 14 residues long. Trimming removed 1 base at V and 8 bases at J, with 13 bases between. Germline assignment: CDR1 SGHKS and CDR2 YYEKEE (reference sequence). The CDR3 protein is CASSLSQGPYEQFF. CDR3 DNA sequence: TGTGCCAGCAGCTTGAGTCAGGGGCCCTATGAGCAGTTCTTC.

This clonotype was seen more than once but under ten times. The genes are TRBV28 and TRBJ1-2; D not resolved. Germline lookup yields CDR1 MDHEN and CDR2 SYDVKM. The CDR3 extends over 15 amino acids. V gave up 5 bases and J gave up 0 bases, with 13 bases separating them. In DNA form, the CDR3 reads TGTGCCAGCAGTGCTCGCGCCAGAGCTAACTATGGCTACACCTTC. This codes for CASSARARANYGYTF.

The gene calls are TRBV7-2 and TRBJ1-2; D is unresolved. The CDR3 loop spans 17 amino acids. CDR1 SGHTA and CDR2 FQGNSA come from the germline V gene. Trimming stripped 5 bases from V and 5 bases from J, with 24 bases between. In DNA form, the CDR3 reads TGTGCCAGCAGCCCAGAGCAAATTGGGTTTTTCGGGTATGGCTACACCTTC. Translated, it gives CASSPEQIGFFGYGYTF. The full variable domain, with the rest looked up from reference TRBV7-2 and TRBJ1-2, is GAGVSQSPSNKVTEKGKDVELRCDPISGHTALYWYRQSLGQGLEFLIYFQGNSAPDKSGLPSDRFSAERTGGSVSTLTIQRTQQEDSAVYLCASSPEQIGFFGYGYTFGSGTRLTVV.

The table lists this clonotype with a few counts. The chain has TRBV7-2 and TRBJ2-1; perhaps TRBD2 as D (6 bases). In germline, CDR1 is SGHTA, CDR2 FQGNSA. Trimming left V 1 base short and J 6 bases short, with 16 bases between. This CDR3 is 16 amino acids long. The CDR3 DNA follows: TGTGCCAGCAGCTTAGTTGGTGTTTGGGGAGGCAATGAGCAGTTCTTC. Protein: CASSLVGVWGGNEQFF. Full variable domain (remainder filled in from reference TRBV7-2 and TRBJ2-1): GAGVSQSPSNKVTEKGKDVELRCDPISGHTALYWYRQSLGQGLEFLIYFQGNSAPDKSGLPSDRFSAERTGGSVSTLTIQRTQQEDSAVYLCASSLVGVWGGNEQFFGPGTRLTVL.